This is a list of T cell receptor beta chains from one sample in a study of T-cell reconstitution after alpha-beta-depleted transplantation in children. TCRdb passed the PCR reads through MiXCR, listing each CDR3 protein once. The sample yields some 190,000 distinct CDR3 sequences, around 10% seen once. Here the sequenced sample was PBMCs, taken before TCRalphabeta/CD19-depleted stem cell transplant. The receptors were gathered from a boy between 2 and 15 years old with acute myeloid leukemia, due to receive a stem cell transplant. The CDR3 runs from the conserved cysteine through the conserved F or W. A D gene is named only where the DNA matches it firmly. Expanded clones get a size class; other rows say once, few or many, or leave the size out.

many	TRBV5-1	TRBD1	TRBJ1-1	TGCGCCAGCAGCTTCGGCGGGACAGGGGGCACTGAAGCTTTCTTT	CASSFGGTGGTEAFF
many	TRBV6-5	TRBD1	TRBJ1-5	TGTGCCAGCAGTTACTCCGGGACAGGGGGTACTCAGCCCCAGCATTTT	CASSYSGTGGTQPQHF
many	TRBV18	-	TRBJ2-2	TGTGCCAGCTCACCATCTGAGGGGAACACCGGGGAGCTGTTTTTT	CASSPSEGNTGELFF
-	TRBV7-9	-	TRBJ1-6	TGTGCCAGCAGCTTAGAGCGCGGGTCCTATAATTCACCCCTCCACTTT	CASSLERGSYNSPLHF
many	TRBV15	-	TRBJ2-2	TGTGCCACCAGCAGAAGGACCGGGGAGCTGTTTTTT	CATSRRTGELFF
many	TRBV29-1	-	TRBJ2-4	TGCAGCGTTTTGTGGCCTCGGGGTATTGCCAAAAACATTCAGTACTTC	CSVLWPRGIAKNIQYF
many	TRBV7-2	-	TRBJ2-2	TGTGCCAGCAGCTCCTATGGGCCCACCGGGGAGCTGTTTTTT	CASSSYGPTGELFF
-	TRBV6-4	-	TRBJ2-1	TGTGCCAGCAGTGACTCGGGCGGGTCTACCTACAATGAGCAGTTCTTC	CASSDSGGSTYNEQFF
many	TRBV10-3	TRBD2	TRBJ2-3	TGTGCCATCAGTGGAGCGGGGGGAACAGATACGCAGTATTTT	CAISGAGGTDTQYF
once	TRBV18	-	TRBJ1-2	TGTGCCAGCTCAAGTATAGGGGCCTATGGCTACACCTTC	CASSSIGAYGYTF
-	TRBV7-6	TRBD1	TRBJ1-1	TGTGCCAGCGGACAGGAGGGCATGAACACTGAAGCTTTCTTT	CASGQEGMNTEAFF
many	TRBV7-2	TRBD1	TRBJ1-6	TGTGCCAGCAGCTTAGCAGTCCAGGGGGCTAATTCACCCCTCCACTTT	CASSLAVQGANSPLHF
many	TRBV27	-	TRBJ2-7	TGTGCCAGCAGTCTCGACTCCTCAATTCCCACCGAGCAGTACTTC	CASSLDSSIPTEQYF
many	TRBV7-3	-	TRBJ2-3	TGTGCCAGCAGCGGCCCCACAGATACGCAGTATTTT	CASSGPTDTQYF
many	TRBV20-1	-	TRBJ2-5	TGCAGTCGGGGGCGCAAAGAGACCCAGTACTTC	CSRGRKETQYF
-	TRBV29-1	-	TRBJ2-4	TGCAGCGGTAGTTCCAGGGGATATCAGTACTTC	CSGSSRGYQYF
many	TRBV7-9	TRBD1	TRBJ2-1	TGTGCCAGCAGCGAAAACAGGGGCAATGAGCAGTTCTTC	CASSENRGNEQFF
many	TRBV7-9	TRBD1	TRBJ1-5	TGTGCCAGCAGCCGACAGGGGACGGGGCAGCCCCAGCATTTT	CASSRQGTGQPQHF
many	TRBV20-1	-	TRBJ2-1	TGCAGTGCAATGGCGGACCGATACAATGAGCAGTTCTTC	CSAMADRYNEQFF
many	TRBV5-1	TRBD2	TRBJ2-3	TGCGCCAGCAGCTTGGAACGGGACTACCTTAGCACAGATACGCAGTATTTT	CASSLERDYLSTDTQYF
many	TRBV10-3	-	TRBJ1-4	TGTGCCATCAGTGTCAGCGAGGGGGAAAAACTGTTTTTT	CAISVSEGEKLFF
many	TRBV27	-	TRBJ2-2	TGTGCCAGCAGCTATGTAGTACCATGGCCGGGGGAGCTGTTTTTT	CASSYVVPWPGELFF
-	TRBV20-1	-	TRBJ2-1	TGCAGTGCCCCTGTCGGAGCGAGGCAGTTCTTC	CSAPVGARQFF
-	TRBV5-5	-	TRBJ1-2	TGTGCCAGCAGCTTGGGGGACCCAATCGAAGCTAACTATGGCTACACCTTC	CASSLGDPIEANYGYTF
many	TRBV5-4	TRBD2	TRBJ2-3	TGTGCCAGCAGCCTAATGGGACTAGCTACAGATACGCAGTATTTT	CASSLMGLATDTQYF
-	TRBV29-1	-	TRBJ1-2	TGCAGCGCCCCCGGGGTATTCCCTAACTATGGCTACACCTTC	CSAPGVFPNYGYTF
many	TRBV15	TRBD2	TRBJ2-1	TGTGCCACCAGCAGTCCTAGCGGGACCGAGAACAATGAGCAGTTCTTC	CATSSPSGTENNEQFF
many	TRBV3-1	TRBD2	TRBJ2-5	TGTGCCAGCAGCTCTAGCGGGACAGAGACCCAGTACTTC	CASSSSGTETQYF
few	TRBV6-5	-	TRBJ2-5	TGTGCCAGCAGTTCCGGACTACCCTTCGAGACCCAGTACTTC	CASSSGLPFETQYF
many	TRBV6-1	-	TRBJ1-5	TGTGCCAGCAGTGGCAGGGAACCCCTTGGCAATCAGCCCCAGCATTTT	CASSGREPLGNQPQHF
many	TRBV20-1	-	TRBJ2-7	TGCAGTGTCTCTACTCAGGGGTTAAGGCAGTACTTC	CSVSTQGLRQYF
few	TRBV11-2	-	TRBJ2-5	TGTGCCAGCAGCTTCATCCCCCAAGAGACCCAGTACTTC	CASSFIPQETQYF
many	TRBV15	-	TRBJ1-2	TGTGCCACCAGCAGTTTATATGGCTACACCTTC	CATSSLYGYTF
many	TRBV19	-	TRBJ2-1	TGTGCCAGTAGACCCGGGACCAGAGATGAGCAGTTCTTC	CASRPGTRDEQFF
many	TRBV20-1	-	TRBJ2-3	TGCAGTGCTACCCTTGGGAATACGCAGTATTTT	CSATLGNTQYF
many	TRBV10-3	-	TRBJ1-5	TGTGCCATCAGTGACGGGAATCAGCCCCAGCATTTT	CAISDGNQPQHF
many	TRBV20-1	-	TRBJ1-4	TGCAGTGCTAGAGGGGACGGTGAAAAACTGTTTTTT	CSARGDGEKLFF
few	TRBV4-1	TRBD2	TRBJ2-5	TGCGCCAGCAGCAACCCGGGGGGGCGGGGACAAGAGACCCAGTACTTC	CASSNPGGRGQETQYF
many	TRBV27	-	TRBJ2-7	TGTGCCAGCAGTCCCTCAGGGCGTAGCTCCTACGAGCAGTACTTC	CASSPSGRSSYEQYF
many	TRBV14	-	TRBJ1-2	TGTGCCAGCAGCCCCCACCCGGGGGCAATCTATGGCTACACCTTC	CASSPHPGAIYGYTF
many	TRBV7-3	-	TRBJ2-2	TGTGCCAGCAGCTTATTCAGGGAGAACACCGGGGAGCTGTTTTTT	CASSLFRENTGELFF
few	TRBV7-3	TRBD2	TRBJ2-3	TGTGCCAGCAGTCTAGCGGGGGGGCGAACAGATACGCAGTATTTT	CASSLAGGRTDTQYF
many	TRBV19	TRBD1	TRBJ2-7	TGTGCCAGTAGTACCTTGGACAGGAACGGCTACGAGCAGTACTTC	CASSTLDRNGYEQYF
many	TRBV10-3	-	TRBJ1-1	TGTGCCATCAACAGAGAGGGGGACACTGAAGCTTTCTTT	CAINREGDTEAFF
many	TRBV7-9	-	TRBJ2-1	TGTGCCAGCAGCTTAGGGGGGGGCCAGCAGTTCTTC	CASSLGGGQQFF
many	TRBV5-6	-	TRBJ2-5	TGTGCCAGCAGCTTGAGTAGTAGGCAAGAGACCCAGTACTTC	CASSLSSRQETQYF
many	TRBV6-2/TRBV6-3	-	TRBJ2-7	TGTGCCAGCAGTTACCTCACTAGCCCCCCCTACGAGCAGTACTTC	CASSYLTSPPYEQYF
many	TRBV12-5	-	TRBJ2-1	TGTGCTAGCGGACAGACCACGTACAATGAGCAGTTCTTC	CASGQTTYNEQFF